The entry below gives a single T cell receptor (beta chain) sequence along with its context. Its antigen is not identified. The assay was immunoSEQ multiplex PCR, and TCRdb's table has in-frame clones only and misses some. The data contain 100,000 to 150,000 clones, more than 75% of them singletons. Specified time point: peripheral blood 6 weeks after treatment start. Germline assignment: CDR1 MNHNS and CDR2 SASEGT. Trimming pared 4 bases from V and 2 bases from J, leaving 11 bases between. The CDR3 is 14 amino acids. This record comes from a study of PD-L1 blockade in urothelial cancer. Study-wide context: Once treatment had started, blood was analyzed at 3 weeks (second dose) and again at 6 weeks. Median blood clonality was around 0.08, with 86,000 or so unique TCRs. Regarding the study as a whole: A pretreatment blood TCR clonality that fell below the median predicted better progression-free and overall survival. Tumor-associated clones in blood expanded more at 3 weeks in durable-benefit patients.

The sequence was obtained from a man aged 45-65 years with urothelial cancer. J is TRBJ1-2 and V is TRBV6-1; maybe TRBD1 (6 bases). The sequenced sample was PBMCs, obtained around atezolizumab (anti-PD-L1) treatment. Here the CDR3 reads CASSGQVTNYGYTF. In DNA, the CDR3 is TGTGCCAGCAGTGGACAGGTGACGAACTATGGCTACACCTTC.